Below are 13 T cell receptor beta chains sequenced from a single sample in a study of metastatic and nonmetastatic thyroid tumors. TCRdb re-analyzed the PCR reads through MiXCR. Of roughly 25,000 clones detected, approximately 13% appear once; the ten largest clones hold about 5.3%. All patients were untreated before thyroid surgery. Sequences were obtained from blood. The origin of the receptors is a female donor with papillary thyroid cancer or a benign thyroid nodule (not recorded which). Some clones in this sample may be carry-over from other donors' samples.

This clone was counted ten times or more. CDR3 in amino acids: CASSQEREGSYEQYF. The CDR3 region has the DNA TGTGCCAGCAGCCAAGAGCGGGAGGGTTCCTACGAGCAGTACTTC. V is TRBV4-2 and J is TRBJ2-7, with 9 bases fitting TRBD2. The CDR3 extends over 15 amino acids. Trimming cost V 0 bases and J 1 base; bases outside gene matches: 1. CDR1 is LGHNA, CDR2 YNFKEQ, per germline.

This clone was counted at least ten times. J is TRBJ2-5 and V is TRBV6-1; TRBD2 aligns across 7 bases. J was trimmed by 1 base and V by 11 bases; bases with no gene match: 7. Germline CDR1 is MNHNS and CDR2 is SASEGT. The length of the CDR3 is 13 residues. CDR3 sequence (DNA): TGTGCCGTCAGCGGGGACGCCCAAGAGACCCAGTACTTC. Translated: CAVSGDAQETQYF.

The gene calls are TRBV7-3 and TRBJ2-5; 7 nucleotides agree with TRBD1. V was clipped by 0 bases and J by 5 bases; unmatched bases: 9. This CDR3 has 16 amino acids. Per germline, CDR1 SGHTA and CDR2 FQGTGA. The CDR3 coding sequence is TGTGCCAGCAGCTTAACTTCCGCCAGGGGGTGGGAGACCCAGTACTTC. Its translation is CASSLTSARGWETQYF. Variable domain in full (rest from reference TRBV7-3 and TRBJ2-5): GAGVSQTPSNKVTEKGKYVELRCDPISGHTALYWYRQSLGQGPEFLIYFQGTGAADDSGLPNDRFFAVRPEGSVSTLKIQRTERGDSAVYLCASSLTSARGWETQYFGPGTRLLVL.

The V and J genes are TRBV7-8 and TRBJ1-1, with TRBD1 as a possible D gene (5 bases). This CDR3 region has 14 residues. CDR1 is SGHVS, CDR2 FQNEAQ, per germline. Trimming took 3 bases from V and 4 from J, leaving 12 bases between them. CDR3 amino acids: CASSFSGGTTEAFF. The CDR3 coding sequence is TGTGCCAGCAGCTTTAGCGGGGGGACCACTGAAGCTTTCTTT.

This clone was recorded at least ten times. V is TRBV7-3 and J is TRBJ2-3; no reliable D call. The CDR3 spans 16 residues. The germline CDR1 and CDR2 sequences are SGHTA and FQGTGA. The V and J ends lost 1 base and 1 base respectively, with 12 bases between them. CDR3 protein: CASSLKAQRRTDTQYF. CDR3 sequence (DNA): TGTGCCAGCAGCTTAAAGGCTCAGAGACGCACAGATACGCAGTATTTT.

This clone was seen more than once but under ten times. A much larger clone sits a single nucleotide away, making a read error possible. This chain joins TRBV7-2 and TRBJ2-3; TRBD2 matches 13 bases. Germline CDR1 reads SGHTA; CDR2 reads FQGNSA. The CDR3 has 14 residues. The CDR3 spells CASSTGLAGDTKYF. CDR3 in DNA: TGTGCCAGCAGCACCGGACTAGCGGGAGATACGAAGTATTTT. Full variable domain (rest looked up from reference TRBV7-2 and TRBJ2-3): GAGVSQSPSNKVTEKGKDVELRCDPISGHTALYWYRQSLGQGLEFLIYFQGNSAPDKSGLPSDRFSAERTGGSVSTLTIQRTQQEDSAVYLCASSTGLAGDTKYFGPGTRLTVL.

This clone is medium-sized in the sample. The chain has TRBV20-1 and TRBJ2-1; no clear D. The V end was cut by 3 bases, the J end by 0 bases, with 15 bases between. The germline V gene encodes CDR1 DFQATT and CDR2 SNEGSKA (reference sequence). The CDR3 totals 16 residues. The CDR3 DNA reads as TGCAGTGCTAGTGGTGTGAGCTTAAGCTCCTACAATGAGCAGTTCTTC. Translated: CSASGVSLSSYNEQFF.

In this sample, this clone turned up many times. The chain recombines TRBV2 with TRBJ2-1; 13 bases map to TRBD2. The germline V gene encodes CDR1 SNHLY and CDR2 FYNNEI. The V gene end was trimmed by 6 bases and the J gene end by 2 bases; junction bases not matched to a gene: 7. The CDR3 totals 17 residues. The CDR3 is CASRRGTSGITYNEQFF. The CDR3 DNA reads as TGTGCCAGCAGGAGGGGGACTAGCGGGATCACCTACAATGAGCAGTTCTTC.

In its sample, this clone was seen many times. V gene TRBV7-8 combines with J gene TRBJ2-1, with D perhaps being TRBD1 or TRBD2 (5 bases each). Trimming removed 5 bases at V and 4 bases at J, with 18 bases between. CDR1 SGHVS and CDR2 FQNEAQ come from the germline V gene. The CDR3 has 16 residues. The CDR3 sequence: CASSRHGDQIYNEQFF. CDR3 in DNA: TGTGCCAGCAGCCGGCACGGGGACCAAATTTACAATGAGCAGTTCTTC.

This clone was seen at least ten times. V is TRBV6-4 and J is TRBJ2-1; 9 bases line up with TRBD1. CDR3 length: 13 amino acids. Germline V gene lookup returns CDR1 MRHNA and CDR2 SNTAGT. The CDR3 sequence: CATRDREGNEQFF. The CDR3 DNA follows: TGTGCTACCCGGGACAGGGAAGGCAATGAGCAGTTCTTC.

The rearrangement links TRBV5-4 to TRBJ2-7; the D gene is possibly TRBD2 (7 bases). The germline gives CDR1 SGHNT, CDR2 YYREEE (reference sequence). The CDR3 sequence is 14 residues long. The chain's CDR3 is CGGSPEGGAYEQYF. The CDR3 region has the DNA TGTGGCGGCAGCCCAGAGGGGGGGGCCTACGAGCAGTACTTC. Combining the CDR3 with reference TRBV5-4 and TRBJ2-7 gives the whole variable domain ETGVTQSPTHLIKTRGQQVTLRCSSQSGHNTVSWYQQALGQGPQFIFQYYREEENGRGNFPPRFSGLQFPNYSSELNVNALELDDSALYLCGGSPEGGAYEQYFGPGTRLTVT.

This clone was counted many times. This chain connects TRBV7-2 to TRBJ1-1; D unclear. V was cut by 2 bases and J by 3 bases, with 10 bases left in between. This CDR3 region has 14 residues. Germline V lookup: CDR1 SGHTA, CDR2 FQGNSA. Here the CDR3 reads CASSLSMVYTEAFF. The CDR3 DNA is TGTGCCAGCAGCTTATCTATGGTATACACTGAAGCTTTCTTT.

There are many counts of this clone. The chain couples TRBV4-3 to TRBJ2-3; 11 nucleotides match TRBD2. CDR3 length equals 17 residues. CDR1 and CDR2 from the germline V gene are LGHNA and YSLEER. V lost 0 bases, J lost 5 bases, and 7 bases stayed unmatched. The CDR3 protein is CASSQDPGTSGLDTQYF. CDR3 bases: TGCGCCAGCAGCCAAGACCCCGGGACTAGCGGTTTAGATACGCAGTATTTT.